The 27 T cell receptor beta chains below come from one sample, sequenced in a study of CD8+CD57+ T cells in acquired aplastic anemia. The study profiled TCR beta VDJ and CDR3 using genomic DNA as template. Using its own MiXCR run on the reads, TCRdb lists one record per CDR3 protein. This sample has over 150,000 distinct CDR3 sequences, with roughly 65% found just once. Before being chosen for sequencing, patients had shown CD8+CD57+ cell expansion by flow cytometry. Specimen: sorted CD4+, CD8+, or CD8+CD57+ T cells (not recorded which) from PBMCs. Every receptor here comes from a human donor with aplastic anemia.

The gene calls are TRBV5-6 and TRBJ2-7; D gene ambiguous. The last part of the DNA fits TRBJ2-5 better; the J call may be wrong. There are 15 residues in the CDR3. Germline CDR1 reads SGHDT; CDR2 reads YYEEEE. The CDR3 here is CASSLVAAGRVTQYF. In DNA, the CDR3 is TGTGCCAGCAGCTTGGTCGCGGCAGGACGCGTGACCCAGTACTTC.

The chain couples TRBV7-2 to TRBJ2-7; TRBD2 matches 7 bases. With 0 bases clipped from V and 0 bases from J, the junction kept 2 bases outside the gene matches. This CDR3 spans 15 amino acids. CDR1 is SGHTA and CDR2 is FQGNSA in the germline V gene. CDR3 in DNA: TGTGCCAGCAGCTTAGCGGCGGGAGTCTCCTACGAGCAGTACTTC. Translated: CASSLAAGVSYEQYF.

The gene calls are TRBV7-2 and TRBJ2-5, with 7 bases aligning to TRBD1. V dropped 2 bases and J dropped 5; count of bases not matched to a gene: 8. CDR1 and CDR2 (germline): SGHTA, FQGNSA. The CDR3 is 15 amino acids. CDR3 coding DNA: TGTGCCAGCAGCTTATGGTCCGGACAGGAGGAGACCCAGTACTTC. Translating gives CASSLWSGQEETQYF.

The chain recombines TRBV7-2 with TRBJ1-1, with D uncertain. Germline values: CDR1 SGHTA, CDR2 FQGNSA. The CDR3 consists of 16 residues. V was cut by 7 bases and J by 1 base, with 19 bases left in between. CDR3 coding DNA: TGTGCCAGCACCTCCCTCAGTTCGGGGAAGAACACTGAAGCTTTCTTT. Its protein product is CASTSLSSGKNTEAFF. Based on the CDR3 plus reference TRBV7-2 and TRBJ1-1, the full variable domain is GAGVSQSPSNKVTEKGKDVELRCDPISGHTALYWYRQSLGQGLEFLIYFQGNSAPDKSGLPSDRFSAERTGGSVSTLTIQRTQQEDSAVYLCASTSLSSGKNTEAFFGQGTRLTVV.

The genes are TRBV29-1 and TRBJ1-2, with D perhaps TRBD1 (6 bases). CDR3 size: 13 residues. V shed 7 bases and J shed 4 bases, with 16 bases lying between them. Germline loops: CDR1 SQVTM, CDR2 ANQGSEA. CDR3 region: CSARDTGSYGYTF. Here the CDR3 DNA reads TGCAGCGCTAGGGATACAGGGTCCTATGGCTACACCTTC.

The chain is built from TRBV9 and TRBJ2-1; 9 positions match TRBD2. The CDR3 has 15 amino acids. Germline CDR1 and CDR2: SGDLS and YYNGEE. The V and J ends lost 4 bases and 5 bases, in that order; junction bases with no gene match: 7. The CDR3 loop is CASSPRGTSNNEQFF. For the CDR3, the DNA is TGTGCCAGCAGCCCCCGGGGGACTAGCAACAATGAGCAGTTCTTC.

The chain recombines TRBV20-1 with TRBJ1-1; the D is unclear. This CDR3 contains 12 residues. The V gene lost 3 bases and the J gene lost 8 bases, with 13 bases spanning the gap. Germline assignment: CDR1 DFQATT and CDR2 SNEGSKA (reference sequence). The CDR3 loop is CSARSPPVEAFF. The DNA of the CDR3 is TGCAGTGCTAGGTCCCCCCCGGTAGAAGCTTTCTTT.

Of note for this clonotype: A much larger clone is a single base away; this may be a read error. The V gene is TRBV6-2 or TRBV6-3, the J gene TRBJ1-2; D ambiguous. Germline V gene data show CDR1 as MNHEY and CDR2 as SVGEGT. This CDR3 contains 15 residues. The CDR3 region is CASSPFRSSNHGYTF. The CDR3, as DNA: TGTGCCAGCAGTCCGTTCCGATCCTCTAACCATGGCTACACCTTC.

DNA for the CDR3: TGTGCCAGCAGGGACGGGGGGCCAGATACGCAGTATTTT. It encodes CASRDGGPDTQYF. This rearrangement joins TRBV7-9 to TRBJ2-3; D perhaps matches TRBD2 (7 bases). The CDR3 covers 13 residues. Germline lookup yields CDR1 SEHNR and CDR2 FQNEAQ (reference sequence). Between the trimmed V and J ends, which lost 6 bases and 4 bases, there was a span of 11 bases.

On this clonotype: One junction end does not reproduce the germline sequence, and a read error may be involved. The gene calls are TRBV15 and TRBJ2-1, with D unresolved. Germline-derived CDR1 and CDR2 are LNHNV and YYDKDF (reference sequence). This CDR3 is 13 amino acids long. The CDR3 DNA sequence: TGTGCCACCCGTAGTGCGTCCTACAGTGAGCAGTTCTTC. This encodes CATRSASYSEQFF.

V and J are TRBV6-5 and TRBJ1-1; D ambiguous. Per the germline V gene, CDR1 is MNHEY and CDR2 is SVGAGI. The V and J ends lost 2 bases and 4 bases respectively, with 14 bases between them. The CDR3 runs to 15 residues. This CDR3 is CASSYEAKVSTEAFF. The CDR3 DNA reads as TGTGCCAGCAGTTACGAGGCAAAGGTGAGCACTGAAGCTTTCTTT.

The chain carries TRBV6-4 and TRBJ2-1, with a tentative D call TRBD2 (5 bases). Germline values: CDR1 MRHNA, CDR2 SNTAGT. V lost 4 bases, J lost 3 bases, and 10 bases lay in between. CDR3 size: 14 residues. CDR3 sequence (DNA): TGTGCCAGCAGTGTATGGACTGGCTACAATGAGCAGTTCTTC. As protein: CASSVWTGYNEQFF.

The V gene is TRBV10-3, the J gene TRBJ2-3; 13 bases agree with TRBD2. With V trimmed by 0 bases and J by 4 bases, 4 bases remained unmatched. Germline assignment: CDR1 ENHRY and CDR2 SYGVKD. The CDR3 runs to 17 residues. CDR3: CAISESGLAGVADTQYF. The DNA for the CDR3 is TGTGCCATCAGTGAGTCAGGACTAGCGGGAGTTGCAGATACGCAGTATTTT.

There are a few counts of this clonotype. In DNA, the CDR3 is TGTGCCACGGGAGGACTAGCGGGAGCCGGGGAGCTGTTTTTT. Its translation is CATGGLAGAGELFF. The chain carries TRBV2 and TRBJ2-2, with 13 bases lining up with TRBD2. The CDR3 has 14 amino acids. J was trimmed by 6 bases and V by 10 bases; bases with no gene match: 5. CDR1 is SNHLY and CDR2 is FYNNEI in the germline V gene.

V gene TRBV9 combines with J gene TRBJ1-1; D perhaps matches TRBD1 (6 bases). There are 14 residues in the CDR3. CDR1 and CDR2 (germline): SGDLS, YYNGEE. Between the trimmed V and J ends, which lost 1 base and 3 bases, there was a span of 10 bases. The CDR3 reads CASSVRGADTEAFF. Here the CDR3 DNA reads TGTGCCAGCAGCGTACGGGGGGCTGACACTGAAGCTTTCTTT.

The chain carries TRBV7-6 and TRBJ1-1, with a possible D match to TRBD1 (6 bases). The germline V and J ends were trimmed by 7 bases and 0 bases, with 18 bases remaining between them. The CDR3 length is 16 residues. Germline CDR1 reads SGHVS; CDR2 reads FNYEAQ. CDR3 region: CASTLGGEFMNTEAFF. DNA for the CDR3: TGTGCCAGCACCCTAGGGGGGGAATTCATGAACACTGAAGCTTTCTTT.

The chain uses TRBV7-2 and TRBJ1-6; D not certain. V dropped 5 bases and J dropped 7 bases, with 9 bases sitting between them. The CDR3 runs 13 residues. Germline V gene lookup returns CDR1 SGHTA and CDR2 FQGNSA. The CDR3 region has the DNA TGTGCCAGCAGCCCCACGTTGAATTCACCCCTCCACTTT. Its translation: CASSPTLNSPLHF. Variable domain in full (rest from reference TRBV7-2 and TRBJ1-6): GAGVSQSPSNKVTEKGKDVELRCDPISGHTALYWYRQSLGQGLEFLIYFQGNSAPDKSGLPSDRFSAERTGGSVSTLTIQRTQQEDSAVYLCASSPTLNSPLHFGNGTRLTVT.

The rearrangement links TRBV7-9 to TRBJ1-2; possibly TRBD1 for D (6 bases). In germline, CDR1 is SEHNR, CDR2 FQNEAQ (reference sequence). This CDR3 region has 15 residues. The V and J ends lost 1 base and 2 bases respectively, with 11 bases between them. CDR3 DNA sequence: TGTGCCAGCAGCTTAGGGACAGCACAGAACTATGGCTACACCTTC. Protein: CASSLGTAQNYGYTF. The whole variable domain, filled in from reference TRBV7-9 and TRBJ1-2, reads DTGVSQNPRHKITKRGQNVTFRCDPISEHNRLYWYRQTLGQGPEFLTYFQNEAQLEKSRLLSDRFSAERPKGSFSTLEIQRTEQGDSAMYLCASSLGTAQNYGYTFGSGTRLTVV.

V and J are TRBV29-1 and TRBJ1-2, with 11 bases matching TRBD1. V trimming: 7 bases; J trimming: 4 bases; junction bases outside the gene matches: 17. Germline V gene sequence: CDR1 SQVTM, CDR2 ANQGSEA. The CDR3 consists of 17 residues. The CDR3 nucleotides read TGCAGCGCAACCTTCGGACAGGGGGCACGTGTGGGCTATGGCTACACCTTC. Residues: CSATFGQGARVGYGYTF.

This clonotype was seen a few times. The chain couples TRBV7-8 to TRBJ2-3; D is unresolved. The germline CDR1 and CDR2 sequences are SGHVS and FQNEAQ. V was cut by 5 bases and J by 0 bases, with 12 bases left in between. The CDR3 contains 15 residues. The CDR3 is CASSPLVGSTDTQYF. For the CDR3, the DNA is TGTGCCAGCAGCCCCCTAGTGGGCAGCACAGATACGCAGTATTTT.

The chain couples TRBV7-9 to TRBJ2-1, with unresolved D. Deletions cut 4 bases from V and 12 bases from J, with 16 bases between. Per germline, CDR1 SEHNR and CDR2 FQNEAQ (reference sequence). This CDR3 has 13 residues. Here the CDR3 reads CASSWAFDGVQFF. The DNA of the CDR3 is TGTGCCAGCAGCTGGGCCTTTGACGGTGTGCAGTTCTTC.

The chain recombines TRBV20-1 with TRBJ2-5; the match to TRBD1 covers 8 bases. The V gene's germline CDR1 is DFQATT and CDR2 SNEGSKA (reference sequence). V trimming: 5 bases; J trimming: 0 bases; junction bases outside the gene matches: 5. The CDR3 length is 14 residues. The CDR3 region has the DNA TGCAGTGCTTCGACAGGGGCAGACCAAGAGACCCAGTACTTC. This codes for CSASTGADQETQYF.

This clonotype has just one count. V usage is TRBV24-1 and J usage is TRBJ2-1; D might be TRBD2 (5 bases). This CDR3 has 18 amino acids. CDR1 is KGHDR, CDR2 SFDVKD, per germline. Trimming cost V 1 base and J 0 bases, with 15 bases left between them. The CDR3 region is CATSDFLDSGSSYNEQFF. The CDR3 region has the DNA TGTGCCACCAGTGATTTTCTAGATTCGGGAAGCTCCTACAATGAGCAGTTCTTC.

This chain connects TRBV19 to TRBJ1-2; tentatively, D is TRBD1 (6 bases). Trimming stripped 5 bases from V and 8 bases from J, with 15 bases between. Germline loops: CDR1 LNHDA, CDR2 SQIVND (reference sequence). This CDR3 contains 13 residues. CDR3 sequence (DNA): TGTGCCAGTAGTTTTTCCTCAGGGGTAGGCTACACCTTC. It is translated as CASSFSSGVGYTF.

This chain connects TRBV7-9 to TRBJ1-1; D unclear. The CDR3 totals 13 residues. The germline V and J ends were trimmed by 5 bases and 5 bases, with 12 bases remaining between them. From germline, CDR1 is SEHNR and CDR2 FQNEAQ (reference sequence). The chain's CDR3 is CASSPNELTEAFF. CDR3 nucleotides: TGTGCCAGCAGCCCGAACGAGCTTACTGAAGCTTTCTTT.

The chain has TRBV6-1 and TRBJ1-2; a possible D gene is TRBD1 (5 bases). The CDR3 runs 16 residues. CDR1 is MNHNS and CDR2 is SASEGT in the germline V gene. The V gene lost 5 bases and the J gene lost 3 bases, with 19 bases spanning the gap. The CDR3 is CASSYSRPRGDYGYTF. Written as DNA, the CDR3 is TGTGCCAGCAGTTACTCGAGACCCCGAGGGGACTATGGCTACACCTTC.

This clonotype has just one count. The V and J genes are TRBV7-9 and TRBJ2-1, with D perhaps matching TRBD1 (6 bases). This CDR3 comprises 14 residues. V was cut by 3 bases and J by 10 bases, with 16 bases left in between. Looked up from germline, CDR1 is SEHNR and CDR2 is FQNEAQ (reference sequence). CDR3 residues: CASSLEDRSHEQFF. CDR3 nucleotides: TGTGCCAGCAGCTTGGAGGACAGATCCCACGAGCAGTTCTTC.